This T cell receptor (beta chain) appears in the sequencing data of a study of blood T cell repertoires in COVID-19. About the study: The United States, Italy and Spain were the sources of the acute and convalescent COVID-19 samples. PBMCs, B-cell-depleted T cells, or T cells were the source of the cDNA or gDNA that made up the material.

Trimming shortened V by 4 bases and J by 4 bases, and 10 bases separated the two germline ends. The germline gives CDR1 LGHDT, CDR2 YNNKEL (reference sequence). This CDR3 region has 13 residues. This clone was seen ten or more times. The repertoire was sequenced with immunoSEQ multiplex PCR; TCRdb's copy has only in-frame clones and lacks some. The data show more than 300,000 clones, approximately 89% seen once. Specimen: peripheral blood. The V call is TRBV3-1 (or the pseudogene TRBV3-2), the J call TRBJ1-1; D call uncertain. The sequence derives from a woman between 25 and 40 years old with COVID-19, enrolled during active disease. The CDR3 loop is CASSPGGLTEAFF. CDR3 coding DNA: TGTGCCAGCAGCCCAGGAGGCCTCACTGAAGCTTTCTTT.